The sequence of this T cell receptor beta chain was determined in a study of cytomegalovirus exposure and HLA in healthy donors. V lost 0 bases and J lost 10, with 10 bases in between. From germline, CDR1 is KGHSH and CDR2 LQKENI. The CDR3 has 13 residues. This PCR relied on a set of 60 Vbeta primers and 13 Jbeta primers. Methods used by the authors: Among the unique TCR beta chains that a later analysis counted, 80 million to 100 million in all, about 12 million were shared. Libraries were prepared by immunoSEQ multiplex PCR; TCRdb keeps only in-frame clonotypes and omits some of them. That table furnishes V, J and clone size, whereas the DNA furnished D and trimming. The sample consists of some 200,000 clones, 82% of them appearing once. As to this clone: The antigen remains undetermined.

The study's findings and limits: As a later analysis showed, a missense DCLRE1C variant was linked to trimming of TCR beta V- and J-genes. Among TCR sequences, most were rare, though some public TCRs appeared in many donors.

The sequence was obtained from a woman aged 40 to 50 in good health and CMV-seronegative. The chain has TRBV18 and TRBJ2-1, with D uncertain. The material sequenced was PBMCs. The chain's CDR3 is CASSPPTTWEQFF. DNA of the CDR3: TGTGCCAGCTCACCACCCACAACGTGGGAGCAGTTCTTC.